The next 24 T cell receptor beta chains were all read from a single sample in a study of blood T cell repertoires in COVID-19. Assay: immunoSEQ multiplex PCR; the TCRdb copy retains only in-frame clones and omits some. This table holds some 300,000 clones, roughly 90% found once. The sequenced sample consisted of PBMCs or T cells enriched from blood (not recorded which). The receptors come from a woman aged 25-40 years who had recovered from COVID-19.

J is TRBJ2-1 and V is TRBV18; unclear D gene. This CDR3 has 15 amino acids. CDR1 is KGHSH and CDR2 is LQKENI in the germline V gene. V was clipped by 0 bases and J by 4 bases, with 10 bases between them. The CDR3 spells CASSPPAYGYNEQFF. CDR3 coding DNA: TGTGCCAGCTCACCACCGGCCTACGGGTACAATGAGCAGTTCTTC.

The CDR3 nucleotides are TGTGCCAGCAGCCACACATATGGCTACACCTTC. As protein: CASSHTYGYTF. The chain employs TRBV3-1 (or the pseudogene TRBV3-2) and TRBJ1-2; no reliable D call. The germline V gene has CDR1 LGHDT and CDR2 YNNKEL (reference sequence). Trimming shortened V by 3 bases and J by 5 bases, and 4 bases separated the two germline ends. The CDR3 is 11 residues long.

This clone appeared a single time. The V gene is TRBV27, the J gene TRBJ1-5, with TRBD1 matching 10 bases. The germline V gene has CDR1 MNHEY and CDR2 SMNVEV (reference sequence). The CDR3 is 16 residues long. The junction had 8 bases not matched to a gene; V was cut back by 7 bases and J by 2 bases. CDR3 sequence: CASTKTGQGGNQPQHF. CDR3 sequence (DNA): TGTGCCAGCACAAAAACCGGACAGGGGGGCAATCAGCCCCAGCATTTT.

The rearrangement links TRBV27 to TRBJ1-1; the match to TRBD1 covers 12 bases. The V segment lost 1 base and the J segment 3 bases; nucleotides outside the gene matches: 6. Germline V lookup: CDR1 MNHEY, CDR2 SMNVEV (reference sequence). CDR3 size: 17 residues. The CDR3 DNA is TGTGCCAGCAGTTTATTGGCGGGACAGGGGGCTTACACTGAAGCTTTCTTT. Amino acid sequence: CASSLLAGQGAYTEAFF.

This chain uses TRBV28 with TRBJ2-7; tentative D call: TRBD1 (6 bases). V was trimmed by 4 bases and J by 6 bases, leaving 16 bases between them. CDR3 size: 14 residues. CDR1 and CDR2 from the germline V gene are MDHEN and SYDVKM. CDR3 amino acids: CASSSPLWGPEQYF. The DNA of the CDR3 is TGTGCCAGCAGTTCCCCCCTTTGGGGGCCCGAGCAGTACTTC.

CDR3 in DNA: TGTGCCAGCCGCGTCGGGGTACCTAATTCACCCCTCCACTTT. This codes for CASRVGVPNSPLHF. This sequence joins TRBV5-5 and TRBJ1-6; D is undetermined. The CDR3 is 14 residues long. Germline V gene data show CDR1 as SGHKS and CDR2 as YYEKEE (reference sequence). Trimming took 7 bases from V and 6 from J, leaving 14 bases between them.

V usage is TRBV6-5 and J usage is TRBJ2-1; 7 nucleotides align to TRBD1. Germline trimming cut 10 bases from V and 2 bases from J; bases unmatched to any gene: 11. Germline CDR1 reads MNHEY; CDR2 reads SVGAGI. The CDR3 loop spans 15 amino acids. The chain's CDR3 is CATINTGTAYNEQFF. As DNA, the CDR3 is TGTGCCACCATTAACACCGGGACAGCCTACAATGAGCAGTTCTTC.

This clone was observed a single time. J is TRBJ2-7 and V is TRBV28; no clear D gene. V was trimmed by 2 bases and J by 2 bases, leaving 7 bases between them. Looked up from germline, CDR1 is MDHEN and CDR2 is SYDVKM. This CDR3 contains 13 residues. CDR3 protein: CASSLNPAYEQYF. CDR3 coding DNA: TGTGCCAGCAGTTTAAACCCAGCCTACGAGCAGTACTTC.

V is TRBV5-4 and J is TRBJ1-1; no clear D gene. The V and J ends lost 0 bases and 3 bases respectively, with 12 bases between them. The CDR3 extends over 15 amino acids. CDR1 and CDR2 from the germline V gene are SGHNT and YYREEE (reference sequence). CDR3 residues: CASSLDSKRHTEAFF. The CDR3 DNA is TGTGCCAGCAGCTTGGACAGTAAGAGACACACTGAAGCTTTCTTT.

The chain has TRBV3-1 (or the pseudogene TRBV3-2) and TRBJ2-6; D call uncertain. The ends were cut back, 9 bases at V and 4 bases at J, with 7 bases in the middle. The CDR3 length is 12 residues. Per germline, CDR1 LGHDT and CDR2 YNNKEL (reference sequence). The CDR3 nucleotides are TGTGCCAGTACAATGGGGGCCAACGTCCTGACTTTC. Translation: CASTMGANVLTF.

This CDR3 reads CASSPQGGFYEQYF. CDR3 nucleotide sequence: TGTGCCAGCAGTCCGCAGGGGGGATTTTACGAGCAGTACTTC. The V call is TRBV27, the J call TRBJ2-7, with TRBD1 as a possible D gene (7 bases). Germline V gene lookup returns CDR1 MNHEY and CDR2 SMNVEV (reference sequence). Trimming took off 5 bases at V and 4 bases at J, with 15 bases between the two ends. CDR3 length equals 14 residues.

The chain recombines TRBV7-2 with TRBJ2-4, with 8 bases matching TRBD2. The CDR3 contains 14 residues. CDR1 and CDR2 from the germline V gene are SGHTA and FQGNSA. The V and J ends lost 4 bases and 14 bases, in that order; junction bases with no gene match: 13. The CDR3 here is CASSYSGAEGDKYF. The CDR3 region has the DNA TGTGCCAGCAGCTATAGCGGGGCTGAGGGTGATAAGTACTTC.

The rearrangement joins TRBV24-1 to TRBJ2-3; 8 positions agree with TRBD1. Looked up from germline, CDR1 is KGHDR and CDR2 is SFDVKD. The CDR3 spans 18 residues. V lost 5 bases to trimming and J lost 1 base; unmatched junction nucleotides: 13. Here the CDR3 reads CATSGRQGPRGGTDTQYF. The CDR3 region has the DNA TGTGCCACCAGTGGGCGACAGGGGCCCAGAGGAGGCACAGATACGCAGTATTTT.

The V gene is TRBV19, the J gene TRBJ2-4; D gene ambiguous. This CDR3 has 14 residues. Germline V gene sequence: CDR1 LNHDA, CDR2 SQIVND (reference sequence). The ends were cut back, 5 bases at V and 0 bases at J, with 8 bases in the middle. DNA for the CDR3: TGTGCCAGTAGTGTCGGAGTAGCCAAAAACATTCAGTACTTC. It yields the protein CASSVGVAKNIQYF.

The chain is built from TRBV2 and TRBJ1-6, with TRBD1 as a possible D gene (6 bases). V was cut by 7 bases and J by 4 bases, with 17 bases left in between. The CDR3 has 16 residues. CDR1 is SNHLY and CDR2 is FYNNEI in the germline V gene. CDR3 DNA: TGTGCCAGCACCCTGGAGGGAGGGGGATATAATTCACCCCTCCACTTT. It yields the protein CASTLEGGGYNSPLHF. The complete variable domain, with remaining parts taken from reference TRBV2 and TRBJ1-6, reads EPEVTQTPSHQVTQMGQEVILRCVPISNHLYFYWYRQILGQKVEFLVSFYNNEISEKSEIFDDQFSVERPDGSNFTLKIRSTKLEDSAMYFCASTLEGGGYNSPLHFGNGTRLTVT.

This clone has only a few counts. The V and J genes are TRBV19 and TRBJ1-2; a weak D match, TRBD1 (6 bases). Germline CDR1 LNHDA, CDR2 SQIVND (reference sequence). There are 15 residues in the CDR3. Trimming removed 5 bases at V and 8 bases at J, with 21 bases between. This CDR3 is CASSLIDRPSGGYTF. CDR3 bases: TGTGCCAGTAGTTTGATAGACAGGCCCTCGGGGGGCTACACCTTC.

This clone was picked up one time. V is TRBV10-3 and J is TRBJ2-3; 14 nucleotides agree with TRBD2. This CDR3 comprises 16 residues. Germline CDR1 and CDR2: ENHRY and SYGVKD. Trimming removed 6 bases from V and 2 bases from J; junction bases left unmatched: 4. The CDR3 nucleotides are TGTGCCATCAGGCCGACTAGCGGGGGGGACACAGATACGCAGTATTTT. Translating it yields CAIRPTSGGDTDTQYF.

This clone has more than one count but fewer than ten. V usage is TRBV24-1 and J usage is TRBJ2-5, with 8 nucleotides matching TRBD1. The J segment lost 5 bases and the V segment lost 4 bases, leaving 14 bases of the junction unmatched. Germline CDR1 is KGHDR and CDR2 is SFDVKD. This CDR3 is 17 amino acids long. This CDR3 reads CATSDQLPTGVGETQYF. The CDR3 DNA reads as TGTGCCACCAGTGACCAATTACCGACAGGGGTTGGGGAGACCCAGTACTTC.

This sequence joins TRBV10-1 and TRBJ1-3; 7 bases map to TRBD1. V was clipped by 6 bases and J by 1 base; unmatched bases: 3. Germline values: CDR1 WNHNN, CDR2 SYGVQD (reference sequence). This CDR3 contains 14 residues. The CDR3 nucleotides are TGCGCCAGCAGCAGGGGGTCTTCTGGAAACACCATATATTTT. Encoded protein: CASSRGSSGNTIYF.

This clone was detected once. The genes are TRBV4-3 and TRBJ2-2, with TRBD2 as a possible D gene (5 bases). Germline V gene sequence: CDR1 LGHNA, CDR2 YSLEER. The CDR3 runs 19 residues. V shed 0 bases and J shed 3 bases, with 20 bases lying between them. In nucleotides, the CDR3 is TGCGCCAGCAGCCAAGACGTTTCCGGGGTAATCCCGGACACCGGGGAGCTGTTTTTT. This gives the protein CASSQDVSGVIPDTGELFF.

This CDR3 reads CASSLIRGTGDEQFF. The CDR3 region has the DNA TGTGCCAGCAGTTTAATAAGGGGGACAGGCGATGAGCAGTTCTTC. The chain is built from TRBV27 and TRBJ2-1; 8 bases are shared with TRBD1. The V and J ends lost 2 bases and 8 bases, in that order; junction bases with no gene match: 8. Germline CDR1 reads MNHEY; CDR2 reads SMNVEV (reference sequence). This CDR3 has 15 residues.

The gene calls are TRBV7-9 and TRBJ2-6; 7 bases align to TRBD1. This CDR3 is 17 amino acids long. CDR1 SEHNR and CDR2 FQNEAQ come from the germline V gene (reference sequence). V trimming: 1 base; J trimming: 0 bases; junction bases outside the gene matches: 3. The CDR3 is CASSLGQGYSGANVLTF. For the CDR3, the DNA is TGTGCCAGCAGCTTAGGACAGGGCTACTCTGGGGCCAACGTCCTGACTTTC.

The chain joins TRBV5-4 to TRBJ2-3; the D is unclear. V dropped 3 bases and J dropped 1 base, with 6 bases sitting between them. CDR3 size: 13 residues. Germline CDR1 and CDR2: SGHNT and YYREEE (reference sequence). This CDR3 is CASSWSGTDTQYF. The CDR3 DNA is TGTGCCAGCAGCTGGTCAGGCACAGATACGCAGTATTTT.

The chain employs TRBV5-1 and TRBJ2-2; no clear D gene. The length of the CDR3 is 14 residues. Germline CDR1 is SGHRS and CDR2 is YFSETQ. V dropped 0 bases and J dropped 3 bases, with 6 bases sitting between them. Written as DNA, the CDR3 is TGCGCCAGCAGCTTGGACGGAGACACCGGGGAGCTGTTTTTT. Translated: CASSLDGDTGELFF.